Described below is a single T cell receptor beta chain sequence and its context. The target of this receptor is not known. No much larger clone exists at a distance of one base, and base qualities are not known. The immunoSEQ Assay, a bias-controlled multiplex PCR, was used to amplify TCRbeta CDR3 regions from genomic DNA. The source study handled its data this way. The number of nucleated cells in each sample was estimated from the amplification of reference gene primers within the assay. To quantify the absolute abundance of each unique TCRbeta CDR3 rearrangement, sequence reads were collapsed and filtered. Productive Simpson clonality was computed per sample as the square root of Simpson's diversity index over productive rearrangements. Entries here come from immuneACCESS through TCRdb and include only in-frame sequences with V and J called. Some clones fail to appear in such tables; in the studies checked, an unresolved V gene covers under half of the shortfall, and the cause of the remainder is unknown. That table supplies the V and J calls and clone size; D and trimming were determined from the DNA. This sample has about 280,000 clones in its table, and approximately 85% of those were observed once. In total, the top ten clones hold 0.75% to 1% of the sample.

The data were taken from a study of blood T cell repertoires in COVID-19 (TCRdb year 2020). As for the study more broadly: Samples covering the acute and convalescent phases of COVID-19 were provided by collaborators in the United States, Italy and Spain. Subjects who had been exposed to COVID-19, were actively infected with it, or had recovered from it provided the deeply sampled blood TCRbeta repertoires that made up the dataset. The sample metadata nearly always contained a de-identified subject ID, COVID-19 status, age in years and sex. The repertoires were released in a freely available public database meant as a resource for research on the immune response to SARS-CoV-2. The prospective study material was composed of cDNA or gDNA derived from T cells, B-cell-depleted T cells, or PBMCs. Where HLA class I and class II types were available, the types were taken from metadata supplied by the sample provider, not from assay-based typing. The samples were drawn from the first 160 participants of the ongoing ImmuneRACE study and from over 950 subjects provided by 6 global collaborators.

Participants in the prospective study were enrolled through a virtual design, were aged about 18 to 90 years, and lived in about two dozen United States geographic areas. Cohort assignment in the prospective study relied on participant-reported clinical history from a screening survey and a study questionnaire. Recovered participants in ImmuneRACE Cohort 3 were defined by two consecutive negative NP/OP PCR tests, clearance by a healthcare professional, or resolution of symptoms. In the prospective study, mobile phlebotomists collected whole blood, serum and a nasopharyngeal or oropharyngeal swab from each participant. Participants in the prospective study had the option to provide additional blood draws and questionnaires over a roughly two-month period. Prospective study blood samples were shipped either frozen or at room temperature before DNA extraction. On the study overall, not on this receptor specifically: The amount of clinical and demographic metadata varied by source and participant and was provided uncurated.

V lost 1 base and J lost 1 base; the stretch between them is 13 bases long. The CDR3, from cysteine to phenylalanine, totals 16 residues. Only the CDR3 part of the read is kept: 48 bases, read in frame from the first base. Looking up the germline V gene (reference sequence) yields CDR1 PRHDT and CDR2 FYEKMQ. The rearrangement joined TRBV13 to TRBJ1-1; TRBD1 might be the D gene, on 6 matching bases. Specimen: PBMCs or T cells enriched from blood (not recorded which). The source is a woman aged 25 to 39 who had recovered from COVID-19. The CDR3 here reads CASSLERTDWNTEAFF. At the DNA level, the sequence is TGTGCCAGCAGCTTAGAAAGGACAGACTGGAACACTGAAGCTTTCTTT.